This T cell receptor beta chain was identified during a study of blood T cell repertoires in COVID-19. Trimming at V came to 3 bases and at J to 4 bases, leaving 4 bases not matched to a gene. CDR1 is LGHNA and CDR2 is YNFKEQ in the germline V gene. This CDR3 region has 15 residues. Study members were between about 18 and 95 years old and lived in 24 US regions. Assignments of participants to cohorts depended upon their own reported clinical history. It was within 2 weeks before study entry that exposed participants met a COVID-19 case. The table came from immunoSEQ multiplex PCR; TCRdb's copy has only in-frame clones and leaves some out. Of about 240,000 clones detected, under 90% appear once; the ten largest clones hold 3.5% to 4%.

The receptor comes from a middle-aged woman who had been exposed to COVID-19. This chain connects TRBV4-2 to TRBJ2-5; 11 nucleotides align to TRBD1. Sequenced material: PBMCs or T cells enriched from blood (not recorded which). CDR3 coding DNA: TGTGCCAGCAGCCATCCCGGGACAGGGGGAGAGACCCAGTACTTC. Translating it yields CASSHPGTGGETQYF.